This TCR beta chain was retrieved from a study of PD-1 blockade in mismatch repair-deficient tumors. Trimming took 4 bases from V and 3 from J, leaving 6 bases between them. CDR1 and CDR2 from the germline V gene are DFQATT and SNEGSKA (reference sequence). There are 11 residues in the CDR3. This table comes from immunoSEQ multiplex PCR, and its TCRdb copy is limited to in-frame clones, with some not included. The sample carries tens of thousands of clones, 75% to 85% recorded once. Regarding this clone: This same CDR3 is encoded by further DNA sequences in the sample.

The origin of this receptor is an adult with mismatch repair-deficient cancer. The V gene is TRBV20-1, the J gene TRBJ2-5, with D uncertain. The sample in question was peripheral blood, obtained 12 weeks after starting pembrolizumab. CDR3 amino acids: CSATPKETQYF. For the CDR3, the DNA is TGCAGTGCTACACCGAAAGAGACCCAGTACTTC.